This T cell receptor (beta chain) derives from a study of radiotherapy plus CTLA-4 blockade in lung cancer. V lost 6 bases and J lost 11; bases outside the gene matches: 10. Germline CDR1 reads LNHDA; CDR2 reads SQIVND (reference sequence). There are 13 residues in the CDR3. Data came from immunoSEQ multiplex PCR; TCRdb stores just in-frame clones and leaves some out. This table has 77,000 or so clones, roughly 70% appearing once. Sequenced material: peripheral blood, taken from a patient treated with radiotherapy plus ipilimumab. This chain links TRBV19 with TRBJ2-1; TRBD1 aligns across 7 bases. The clonotype was recovered from a human donor with non-small cell lung cancer whose response to radiotherapy plus ipilimumab could not be evaluated. The CDR3 sequence: CASSEGTEAQQFF. Here the CDR3 DNA reads TGTGCCAGTAGCGAAGGGACAGAAGCTCAGCAGTTCTTC.